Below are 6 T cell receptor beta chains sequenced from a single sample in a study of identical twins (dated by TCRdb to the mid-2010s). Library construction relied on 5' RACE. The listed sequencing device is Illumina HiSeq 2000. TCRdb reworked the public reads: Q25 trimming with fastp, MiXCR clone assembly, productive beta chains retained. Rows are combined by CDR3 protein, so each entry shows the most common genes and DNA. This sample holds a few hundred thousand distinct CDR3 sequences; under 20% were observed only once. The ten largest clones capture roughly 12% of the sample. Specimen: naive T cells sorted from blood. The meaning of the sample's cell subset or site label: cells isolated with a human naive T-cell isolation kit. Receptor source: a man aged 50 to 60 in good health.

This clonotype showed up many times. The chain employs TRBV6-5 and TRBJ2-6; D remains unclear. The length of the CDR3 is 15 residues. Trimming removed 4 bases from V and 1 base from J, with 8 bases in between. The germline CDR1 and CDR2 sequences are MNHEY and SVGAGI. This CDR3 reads CASSLAGSGANVLTF. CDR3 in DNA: TGTGCCAGCAGTTTAGCTGGGTCTGGGGCCAACGTCCTGACTTTC.

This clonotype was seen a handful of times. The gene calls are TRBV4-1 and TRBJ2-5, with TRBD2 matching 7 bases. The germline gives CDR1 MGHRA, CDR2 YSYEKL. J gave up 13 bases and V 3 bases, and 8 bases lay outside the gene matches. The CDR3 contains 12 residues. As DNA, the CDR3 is TGCGCCAGCAGCCAGAACGGGGGGACTCGGTACTTC. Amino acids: CASSQNGGTRYF.

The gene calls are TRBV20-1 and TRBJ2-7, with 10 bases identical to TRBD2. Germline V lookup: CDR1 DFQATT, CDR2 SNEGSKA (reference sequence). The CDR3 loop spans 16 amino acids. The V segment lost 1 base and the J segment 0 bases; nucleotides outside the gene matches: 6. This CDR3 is CSARARIAGGSYEQYF. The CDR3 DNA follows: TGCAGTGCTAGAGCCCGTATAGCGGGAGGCTCCTACGAGCAGTACTTC.

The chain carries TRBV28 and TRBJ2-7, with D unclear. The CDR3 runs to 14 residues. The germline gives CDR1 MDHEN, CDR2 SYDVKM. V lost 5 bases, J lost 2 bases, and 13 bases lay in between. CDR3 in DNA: TGTGCCAGCAGTCCCCTCGACCTGACCTACGAGCAGTACTTC. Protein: CASSPLDLTYEQYF.

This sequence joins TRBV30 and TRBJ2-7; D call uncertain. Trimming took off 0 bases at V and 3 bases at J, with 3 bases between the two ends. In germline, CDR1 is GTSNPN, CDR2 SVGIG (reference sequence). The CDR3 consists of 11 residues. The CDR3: CAWSVYYEQYF. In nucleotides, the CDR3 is TGTGCCTGGAGTGTATACTACGAGCAGTACTTC.

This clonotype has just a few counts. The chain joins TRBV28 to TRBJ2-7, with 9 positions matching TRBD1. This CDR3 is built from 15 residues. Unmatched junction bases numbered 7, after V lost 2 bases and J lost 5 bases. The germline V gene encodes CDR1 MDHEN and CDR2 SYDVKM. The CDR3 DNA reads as TGTGCCAGCAGTTTACTTACCGGGACAGGGAACGAGCAGTACTTC. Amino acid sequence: CASSLLTGTGNEQYF.